The sample holds a few counts of the clone carrying this TCR beta chain. Its antigen is unidentified. The source of the sample is a study of regulatory T cells in long-lasting Graves disease. Library construction for TCR beta used iRepertoire HTBI primers and Arm-PCR of CDR3 regions. In TCRdb, the multiplex PCR reads were re-called with MiXCR into one record per CDR3 protein. The sample lists some 450,000 distinct CDR3 sequences; around 22% were seen once. Time point denoted: persistent/refractory GD, antithyroid drugs over 5 years with positive TRAb. PBMC RNA was the source of the TCR library. The source of the patients was an endocrinology department in Xi'an, China. Study results and limitations: Persistent disease preferred TRBV28, TRBJ1-2 and TRBJ2-5.

The CDR3 has 15 amino acids. J was trimmed by 0 bases and V by 5 bases; bases with no gene match: 5. Germline V CDR1 and CDR2: SNHLY, FYNNEI. V gene TRBV2 combines with J gene TRBJ2-3; TRBD1 matches at 7 bases. The starting material was peripheral blood mononuclear cells (PBMCs), obtained when the disease was refractory, from a patient treated with antithyroid drugs. The TCR comes from a female donor with Graves disease. CDR3 bases: TGTGCCAGCAGTCAACAGGGGTGGAGCACAGATACGCAGTATTTT. Protein sequence: CASSQQGWSTDTQYF.